This TCR beta chain stems from a study of shared clonotypes between healthy human individuals. Per the germline V gene, CDR1 is MNHEY and CDR2 is SMNVEV (reference sequence). Unmatched junction bases numbered 5, after V lost 8 bases and J lost 2 bases. CDR3 length equals 14 residues. Measured with immunoSEQ multiplex PCR; TCRdb has only the in-frame clones, and not every one. Altogether around 2,000,000 clones are present, 95% being singletons, with the ten largest covering 0.1% to 0.15%. Recent acute infections and vaccinations were absent in the healthy HIV-negative adult donors. Sequences were obtained from naive CD4+ T cells sorted from blood. The subset denotes: CD45RA+ positively selected. J is TRBJ2-2 and V is TRBV27; TRBD2 aligns across 7 bases. The sequence came from a man aged 18 to 30 in good health. CDR3 sequence (DNA): TGTGCCAGCGGGTTAGCGGGTAACACCGGGGAGCTGTTTTTT. Its translation: CASGLAGNTGELFF.